This is a list of T cell receptor beta chains from one sample in a study of a mutant IDH1 vaccine in newly diagnosed glioma. The repertoire was sequenced with immunoSEQ multiplex PCR; TCRdb's copy has only in-frame clones and lacks some. The sample contains 55,000 to 65,000 clones, 80% to 90% of which appear only once. These receptors lack a known antigen. Sample: PBMCs, taken from a glioma patient whose treatment included an IDH1 peptide vaccine. The origin of the receptors is a man aged 25-40 years with glioma. Each CDR3 is given with its conserved first and last residue. Each record gives: J gene, V gene, D gene, clone size, CDR3 protein, CDR3 DNA. The D gene is left open where the match is weak. Part of the rows lack a size; the others show once, few, many or a class for expanded clones.

j_call: TRBJ1-5
v_call: TRBV13
d_call: NA
clone_size: NA
cdr3_aa: CASSVYKGQPQHF
cdr3_nt: TGTGCCAGCAGCGTATATAAGGGTCAGCCCCAGCATTTT

j_call: TRBJ2-7
v_call: TRBV7-2
d_call: TRBD2
clone_size: NA
cdr3_aa: CASSPATSGEFYEQYF
cdr3_nt: TGTGCCAGCAGCCCGGCAACTAGCGGGGAGTTCTACGAGCAGTACTTC

j_call: TRBJ2-2
v_call: TRBV18
d_call: NA
clone_size: once
cdr3_aa: CASSPRGTGELFF
cdr3_nt: TGTGCCAGCTCACCACGTGGAACCGGGGAGCTGTTTTTT

j_call: TRBJ1-6
v_call: TRBV30
d_call: NA
clone_size: NA
cdr3_aa: CAWGHLSPLHF
cdr3_nt: TGTGCCTGGGGACATCTTTCACCCCTCCACTTT

j_call: TRBJ1-2
v_call: TRBV28
d_call: TRBD1
clone_size: NA
cdr3_aa: CASSLAQQGGGYTF
cdr3_nt: TGTGCCAGCAGTTTGGCCCAGCAGGGGGGAGGCTACACCTTC

j_call: TRBJ2-7
v_call: TRBV11-2
d_call: NA
clone_size: NA
cdr3_aa: CASSLIFSSLGAHEQYF
cdr3_nt: TGTGCCAGCAGCTTAATATTCTCGTCCTTGGGGGCCCACGAGCAGTACTTC

j_call: TRBJ2-5
v_call: TRBV6-4
d_call: TRBD1
clone_size: NA
cdr3_aa: CASSRTGGVGETQYF
cdr3_nt: TGTGCCAGCAGTAGGACAGGTGGAGTAGGAGAGACCCAGTACTTC

j_call: TRBJ2-2
v_call: TRBV5-1
d_call: NA
clone_size: NA
cdr3_aa: CASSLSGTKTGELFF
cdr3_nt: TGCGCCAGCAGTTTAAGCGGGACAAAGACCGGGGAGCTGTTTTTT

j_call: TRBJ1-1
v_call: TRBV13
d_call: NA
clone_size: once
cdr3_aa: CASSSATVLNTEAFF
cdr3_nt: TGTGCCAGCAGCTCCGCGACAGTTTTGAACACTGAAGCTTTCTTT

j_call: TRBJ1-1
v_call: TRBV29-1
d_call: NA
clone_size: NA
cdr3_aa: CSASLQMNTEAFF
cdr3_nt: TGCAGCGCCTCCCTTCAAATGAACACTGAAGCTTTCTTT

j_call: TRBJ1-5
v_call: TRBV10-1
d_call: NA
clone_size: NA
cdr3_aa: CASSDTNQPQHF
cdr3_nt: TGCGCCAGCAGTGACACCAATCAGCCCCAGCATTTT

j_call: TRBJ2-4
v_call: TRBV5-1
d_call: TRBD2
clone_size: NA
cdr3_aa: CASSLQRGGGIQYF
cdr3_nt: TGCGCCAGCAGCTTGCAGCGGGGGGGCGGAATTCAGTACTTC

j_call: TRBJ1-1
v_call: TRBV5-1
d_call: NA
clone_size: few
cdr3_aa: CASSLAPEVEAFF
cdr3_nt: TGCGCCAGCAGCTTGGCCCCCGAGGTTGAAGCTTTCTTT

j_call: TRBJ1-6
v_call: TRBV6-1
d_call: NA
clone_size: NA
cdr3_aa: CASSQGVASNSPLHF
cdr3_nt: TGTGCCAGCAGTCAGGGCGTGGCCTCTAATTCACCCCTCCACTTT

j_call: TRBJ2-7
v_call: TRBV14
d_call: TRBD1
clone_size: NA
cdr3_aa: CASSLQRTGIYEQYF
cdr3_nt: TGTGCCAGCAGCCTCCAGAGGACAGGGATTTACGAGCAGTACTTC

j_call: TRBJ2-7
v_call: TRBV27
d_call: TRBD1
clone_size: NA
cdr3_aa: CASRAGQGFFYEQYF
cdr3_nt: TGTGCCAGCAGGGCGGGACAGGGCTTCTTCTACGAGCAGTACTTC

j_call: TRBJ2-5
v_call: TRBV7-9
d_call: NA
clone_size: NA
cdr3_aa: CASSFYGQETQYF
cdr3_nt: TGTGCCAGCAGCTTTTACGGCCAAGAGACCCAGTACTTC

j_call: TRBJ2-7
v_call: TRBV12-5
d_call: NA
clone_size: NA
cdr3_aa: CASGSPGTPSYEQYF
cdr3_nt: TGTGCTAGTGGTTCCCCCGGGACTCCATCCTACGAGCAGTACTTC

j_call: TRBJ2-5
v_call: TRBV11-3
d_call: NA
clone_size: NA
cdr3_aa: CASSPGERETQYF
cdr3_nt: TGTGCCAGCAGCCCGGGGGAGAGAGAGACCCAGTACTTC

j_call: TRBJ1-5
v_call: TRBV5-5
d_call: TRBD1
clone_size: NA
cdr3_aa: CASSPGQYSNQPQHF
cdr3_nt: TGTGCCAGCAGCCCGGGACAGTATAGCAATCAGCCCCAGCATTTT

j_call: TRBJ1-5
v_call: TRBV27
d_call: NA
clone_size: NA
cdr3_aa: CASSPRRGDSNQPQHF
cdr3_nt: TGTGCCAGCAGTCCCCGTAGGGGTGATAGCAATCAGCCCCAGCATTTT

j_call: TRBJ1-4
v_call: TRBV5-1
d_call: NA
clone_size: NA
cdr3_aa: CASSVDSTNEKLFF
cdr3_nt: TGCGCCAGCAGCGTGGACAGCACTAATGAAAAACTGTTTTTT

j_call: TRBJ1-5
v_call: TRBV27
d_call: NA
clone_size: few
cdr3_aa: CASSPRAVYGGLGNQPQHF
cdr3_nt: TGTGCCAGCAGTCCAAGGGCAGTGTATGGGGGGCTTGGCAATCAGCCCCAGCATTTT

j_call: TRBJ1-3
v_call: TRBV19
d_call: NA
clone_size: NA
cdr3_aa: CASSMTSSGNTIYF
cdr3_nt: TGTGCCAGTAGTATGACCAGTTCTGGAAACACCATATATTTT

j_call: TRBJ1-2
v_call: TRBV10-2
d_call: NA
clone_size: NA
cdr3_aa: CASSPDRFYGYTF
cdr3_nt: TGCGCCAGCAGTCCCGACAGGTTCTATGGCTACACCTTC

j_call: TRBJ1-1
v_call: TRBV15
d_call: NA
clone_size: NA
cdr3_aa: CATSRDLTNTEAFF
cdr3_nt: TGTGCCACCAGCAGAGATCTGACAAACACTGAAGCTTTCTTT

j_call: TRBJ1-4
v_call: TRBV5-1
d_call: NA
clone_size: NA
cdr3_aa: CASSEGKKLFF
cdr3_nt: TGCGCCAGCAGCGAGGGGAAAAAACTGTTTTTT

j_call: TRBJ1-1
v_call: TRBV5-1
d_call: NA
clone_size: NA
cdr3_aa: CASSLQTANTEAFF
cdr3_nt: TGCGCCAGCAGCTTGCAGACAGCGAACACTGAAGCTTTCTTT

j_call: TRBJ1-6
v_call: TRBV5-1
d_call: NA
clone_size: once
cdr3_aa: CASSFDSHGTPLHF
cdr3_nt: TGCGCCAGCAGCTTTGATTCTCACGGGACACCCCTCCACTTT

j_call: TRBJ1-3
v_call: TRBV6-6
d_call: NA
clone_size: NA
cdr3_aa: CASSPETGNTIYF
cdr3_nt: TGTGCCAGCAGCCCTGAAACCGGAAACACCATATATTTT

j_call: TRBJ2-7
v_call: TRBV9
d_call: TRBD1
clone_size: NA
cdr3_aa: CASSTATGVTYEQYF
cdr3_nt: TGTGCCAGCAGCACAGCGACAGGGGTAACCTACGAGCAGTACTTC

j_call: TRBJ1-1
v_call: TRBV25-1
d_call: NA
clone_size: few
cdr3_aa: CASSTGTIGAAFF
cdr3_nt: TGTGCCAGCAGCACCGGGACAATCGGCGCAGCTTTCTTT

j_call: TRBJ2-7
v_call: TRBV6-1
d_call: NA
clone_size: NA
cdr3_aa: CASRLRTDLYEQYF
cdr3_nt: TGTGCCAGCAGACTTCGGACAGACCTCTACGAGCAGTACTTC

j_call: TRBJ2-7
v_call: TRBV6-5
d_call: NA
clone_size: NA
cdr3_aa: CASSYSGPTYEQYF
cdr3_nt: TGTGCCAGCAGTTACAGCGGGCCAACCTACGAGCAGTACTTC

j_call: TRBJ2-2
v_call: TRBV12-5
d_call: NA
clone_size: NA
cdr3_aa: CATSLDTGELFF
cdr3_nt: TGTGCTACCAGCCTTGACACCGGGGAGCTGTTTTTT

j_call: TRBJ1-2
v_call: TRBV30
d_call: TRBD1
clone_size: NA
cdr3_aa: CAWSVGQTYGYTF
cdr3_nt: TGTGCCTGGAGTGTGGGACAGACATATGGCTACACCTTC

j_call: TRBJ1-4
v_call: TRBV7-9
d_call: TRBD1
clone_size: NA
cdr3_aa: CASSPPGTGATNEKLFF
cdr3_nt: TGTGCCAGCAGCCCCCCCGGGACAGGGGCAACTAATGAAAAACTGTTTTTT

j_call: TRBJ1-1
v_call: TRBV29-1
d_call: NA
clone_size: few
cdr3_aa: CSVGHAVWTEAFF
cdr3_nt: TGCAGCGTTGGACATGCAGTTTGGACTGAAGCTTTCTTT

j_call: TRBJ2-5
v_call: TRBV19
d_call: NA
clone_size: NA
cdr3_aa: CASSSTGGRETQYF
cdr3_nt: TGTGCCAGTAGTTCGACAGGTGGGAGGGAGACCCAGTACTTC

j_call: TRBJ2-1
v_call: TRBV2
d_call: NA
clone_size: NA
cdr3_aa: CASSSGWGEQFF
cdr3_nt: TGTGCCAGCAGTTCCGGTTGGGGTGAGCAGTTCTTC

j_call: TRBJ1-2
v_call: TRBV5-3
d_call: NA
clone_size: NA
cdr3_aa: CARSLAGTGYTF
cdr3_nt: TGTGCCAGAAGCTTGGCAGGGACTGGCTACACCTTC

j_call: TRBJ1-3
v_call: TRBV28
d_call: TRBD1
clone_size: NA
cdr3_aa: CASSFTGAKSSGNTIYF
cdr3_nt: TGTGCCAGCAGTTTTACAGGGGCTAAGAGCTCTGGAAACACCATATATTTT

j_call: TRBJ2-1
v_call: TRBV2
d_call: TRBD2
clone_size: NA
cdr3_aa: CARRLATKNEQFF
cdr3_nt: TGTGCCAGGCGACTAGCGACGAAGAATGAGCAGTTCTTC

j_call: TRBJ1-5
v_call: TRBV30
d_call: NA
clone_size: NA
cdr3_aa: CAWTLGTPSQPQHF
cdr3_nt: TGTGCCTGGACTTTAGGGACTCCGTCCCAGCCCCAGCATTTT

j_call: TRBJ2-1
v_call: TRBV5-1
d_call: TRBD1
clone_size: NA
cdr3_aa: CASSFHRGADEQFF
cdr3_nt: TGCGCCAGCAGCTTCCACAGGGGCGCGGATGAGCAGTTCTTC

j_call: TRBJ1-1
v_call: TRBV28
d_call: NA
clone_size: NA
cdr3_aa: CASSTTGLSLNTEAFF
cdr3_nt: TGTGCCAGCAGCACAACGGGACTCTCTTTGAACACTGAAGCTTTCTTT

j_call: TRBJ1-3
v_call: TRBV4-2
d_call: NA
clone_size: NA
cdr3_aa: CASSQETNYGNTIYF
cdr3_nt: TGTGCCAGCAGCCAAGAGACCAACTATGGAAACACCATATATTTT

j_call: TRBJ1-2
v_call: TRBV11-2
d_call: TRBD1
clone_size: few
cdr3_aa: CASTGQGHYGYTF
cdr3_nt: TGTGCCAGCACCGGACAGGGCCACTATGGCTACACCTTC

j_call: TRBJ2-5
v_call: TRBV5-4
d_call: NA
clone_size: NA
cdr3_aa: CASSLGLAQETQYF
cdr3_nt: TGTGCCAGCAGCCTGGGCCTAGCGCAAGAGACCCAGTACTTC

j_call: TRBJ2-5
v_call: TRBV6-1
d_call: NA
clone_size: NA
cdr3_aa: CASSRGTLAQYF
cdr3_nt: TGTGCCAGCAGCCGGGGCACCCTAGCCCAGTACTTC

j_call: TRBJ1-4
v_call: TRBV6-5
d_call: TRBD1
clone_size: NA
cdr3_aa: CASRDRQGTNEKLFF
cdr3_nt: TGTGCCAGCAGGGACAGACAGGGAACTAATGAAAAACTGTTTTTT